This T cell receptor (beta chain) was sequenced during a study of cytomegalovirus exposure and HLA in healthy donors. This clone appeared a few times. Its antigen is unknown. Points from the study as a whole: Researchers had no immune exposure information except CMV serostatus available.

CDR1 and CDR2 from the germline V gene are SGHNT and YYREEE (reference sequence). The CDR3 loop spans 14 amino acids. Trimming took 3 bases from V and 4 from J, leaving 10 bases between them. Use of 60 Vbeta and 13 Jbeta primers characterized the PCR. Sequencing was performed with immunoSEQ multiplex PCR; in TCRdb, only in-frame clones are kept and a portion is missing. This sample has about 71,000 clones, with about 70% found just once. This chain joins TRBV5-4 and TRBJ2-2; D is uncertain. Sequencing used PBMCs. The clonotype was recovered from a man in his forties in good health and CMV-seropositive. CDR3 nucleotides: TGTGCCAGCAGCTCAAACAGAGCCACCGGGGAGCTGTTTTTT. It is translated as CASSSNRATGELFF.